Sequencing of this T cell receptor beta chain was carried out in a study of CD4 T cells in relation to SARS-CoV-2 and coronaviruses. Study as a whole: ViraFEST: approximately 10-day antigen culture of PBMCs, then TCR beta CDR3 sequencing.

The unexposed donors gave CD4+ T cells in about 2011-2018, prior to COVID-19. After about 10 days of culture, CD4+ T cells were isolated. Fresh IL-2 medium replaced half the medium on days 3 and 7. Study-level findings and limits: Crossreactive clones expanded significantly less to SARS-CoV-2 than monoreactive clones.

In the case of this clone: Its antigen is not known. At one boundary the junction diverges from the germline segment, which might be a read error.

Germline V gene lookup returns CDR1 SGHDT and CDR2 YYEEEE. This CDR3 spans 12 amino acids. Here immunoSEQ multiplex PCR was the method, and the copy in TCRdb shows in-frame clones only, minus some. The sample records 25,000 or so clones, around three quarters being singletons. The sample consisted of CD4+ T cells from PBMCs, cultured in vitro. This clonotype originated in a human donor in good health. The chain is built from TRBV5-6 and TRBJ1-2, with 8 bases fitting TRBD1. In DNA, the CDR3 is TGTGCCAGCAGCTTTTCGGACAGGGCCAGTGGTTTC. It is translated as CASSFSDRASGF.